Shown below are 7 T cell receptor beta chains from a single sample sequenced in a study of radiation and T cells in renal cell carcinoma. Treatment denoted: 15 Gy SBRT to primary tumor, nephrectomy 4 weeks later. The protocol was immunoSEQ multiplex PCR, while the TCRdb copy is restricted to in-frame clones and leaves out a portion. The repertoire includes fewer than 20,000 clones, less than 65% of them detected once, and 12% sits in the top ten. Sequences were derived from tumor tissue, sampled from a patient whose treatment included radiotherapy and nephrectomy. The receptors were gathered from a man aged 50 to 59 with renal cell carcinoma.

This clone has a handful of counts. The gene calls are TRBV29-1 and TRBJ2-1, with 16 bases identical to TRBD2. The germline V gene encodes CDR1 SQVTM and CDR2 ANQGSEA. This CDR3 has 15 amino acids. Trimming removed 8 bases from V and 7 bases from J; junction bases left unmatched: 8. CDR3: CSLGTSGGAGNEQFF. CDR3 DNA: TGCAGCCTCGGGACTAGCGGGGGGGCCGGGAATGAGCAGTTCTTC.

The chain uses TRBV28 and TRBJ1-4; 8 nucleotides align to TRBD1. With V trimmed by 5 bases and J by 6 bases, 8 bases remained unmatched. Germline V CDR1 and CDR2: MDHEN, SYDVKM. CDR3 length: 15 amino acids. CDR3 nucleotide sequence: TGTGCCAGCAGTGAATTCCCGGGACAGGATGAAAAACTGTTTTTT. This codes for CASSEFPGQDEKLFF.

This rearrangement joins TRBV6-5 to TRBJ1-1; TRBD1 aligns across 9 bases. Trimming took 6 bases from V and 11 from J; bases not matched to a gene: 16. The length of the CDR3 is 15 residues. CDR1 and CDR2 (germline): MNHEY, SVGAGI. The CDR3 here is CASSIRPGQGLFAFF. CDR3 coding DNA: TGTGCCAGCAGCATAAGACCGGGACAGGGACTTTTCGCTTTCTTT.

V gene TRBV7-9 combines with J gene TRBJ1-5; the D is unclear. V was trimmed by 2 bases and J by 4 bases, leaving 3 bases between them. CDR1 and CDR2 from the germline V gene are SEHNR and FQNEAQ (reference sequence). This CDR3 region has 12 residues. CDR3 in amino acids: CASSLWNQPQHF. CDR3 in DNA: TGTGCCAGCAGCTTATGGAATCAGCCCCAGCATTTT.

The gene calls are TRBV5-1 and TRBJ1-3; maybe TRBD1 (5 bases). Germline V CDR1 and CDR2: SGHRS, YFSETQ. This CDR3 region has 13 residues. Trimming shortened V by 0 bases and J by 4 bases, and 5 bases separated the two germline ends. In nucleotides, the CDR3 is TGCGCCAGCAGCTTGGGACAGGGAAACACCATATATTTT. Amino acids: CASSLGQGNTIYF.

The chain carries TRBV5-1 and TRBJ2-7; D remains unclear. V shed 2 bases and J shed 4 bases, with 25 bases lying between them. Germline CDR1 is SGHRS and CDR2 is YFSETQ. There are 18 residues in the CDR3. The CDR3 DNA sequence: TGCGCCAGCAGCTTACGGCCACCTTGGGGTATCCTCTCTTACGAGCAGTACTTC. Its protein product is CASSLRPPWGILSYEQYF.

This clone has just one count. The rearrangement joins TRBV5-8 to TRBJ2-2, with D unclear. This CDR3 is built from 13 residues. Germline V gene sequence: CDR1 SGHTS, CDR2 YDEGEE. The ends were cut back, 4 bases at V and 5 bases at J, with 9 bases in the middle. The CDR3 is CASSPRVTGELFF. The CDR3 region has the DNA TGTGCCAGCAGCCCCCGGGTTACCGGGGAGCTGTTTTTT.